The entry below describes one T cell receptor beta chain. What it binds is unknown. The data derive from a study of T cell responses to AZD1222 COVID-19 vaccine. Study outcomes and limitations: Epitopes outside B.1.351 and B.1.1.7 mutated regions reportedly drew nearly half of spike TCRs. Baseline antibody screening turned up just a handful of seropositive AZD1222 recipients. Repertoires were sampled only after the peak T cell response.

Using immunoSEQ multiplex PCR, the repertoire was profiled, and TCRdb retains in-frame clones only, with some absent. The table lists around 56,000 clones, roughly nine tenths of them singletons. Second-dose recipients at about 4 or about 12 weeks were treated as one pooled group. The receptor's source is an adult who received the AZD1222 COVID-19 vaccine. The source was peripheral blood, collected 28 days after the second AZD1222 dose.

CDR3 sequence reads: CASSQVPTNPGAYGYTF. The CDR3 nucleotides read TGTGCCAGCAGCCAAGTCCCCACTAATCCAGGGGCCTATGGCTACACCTTC. The rearrangement joins TRBV3-1 (or the pseudogene TRBV3-2) to TRBJ1-2, with D perhaps TRBD1 (6 bases). The CDR3 consists of 17 residues. V lost 1 base and J lost 4, with 19 bases in between. Germline V lookup: CDR1 LGHDT, CDR2 YNNKEL (reference sequence).